This T cell receptor (beta chain) came from a study of molecular identifiers for immune sequencing clone quantification. Findings and limits, study-wide: Clones of above 20 RNA copies carried over 98% of effector molecules; in naive cells they carried under 1%.

The CDR3 extends over 16 amino acids. V lost 0 bases and J lost 0, with 9 bases in between. Per germline, CDR1 SGDLS and CDR2 YYNGEE. Library preparation followed earlier protocols using designated TCR primers. MiXCR, run by TCRdb on the PCR reads, gives a single entry per CDR3 protein. The sample has about half a million distinct CDR3 sequences, 25% seen once. Points on this clonotype: What it binds is not known.

This chain links TRBV9 with TRBJ2-2; D remains ambiguous. Specimen: naive CD8+ T cells from blood, with Jurkat cell RNA spiked in. Subset denoted: FACS-sorted CD8+CD4-CCR7+CD45RA+ naive T cells. This receptor was obtained from a human donor in good health. Some libraries in this study had Jurkat cell RNA spiked in. The CDR3: CASSVVDTTNTGELFF. For the CDR3, the DNA is TGTGCCAGCAGCGTAGTTGACACTACGAACACCGGGGAGCTGTTTTTT.